A single T cell receptor (beta chain) is shown here with its context. The sample belongs to a study of T cell responses to AZD1222 COVID-19 vaccine. Overall study: Second doses at about 4 or about 12 weeks were pooled.

This CDR3 is built from 17 residues. The V segment lost 3 bases and the J segment 6 bases; nucleotides outside the gene matches: 13. Per germline, CDR1 SGHVS and CDR2 FQNEAQ. Generated by immunoSEQ multiplex PCR, the TCRdb table keeps only in-frame clones and is missing some. The data show over 150,000 clones, with 90% seen just once and roughly 1.6% held by the top ten. V and J are TRBV7-8 and TRBJ1-5, with TRBD1 matching 8 bases. The source of this sequence is an adult in good health. The material was peripheral blood, obtained on day 0 of AZD1222 vaccination. The CDR3 coding sequence is TGTGCCAGCAGCTTGGCCCGGGACAGGACCTGGTTTCAGCCCCAGCATTTT. Translation gives CASSLARDRTWFQPQHF.